Only a few counts were recorded for the clone carrying this T cell receptor beta chain. Its matching antigen is unknown. The source of the sample is a study of beta chain features in type 1 diabetes. What was sequenced were expressed TCRB transcripts, since all of the isolated RNA had been reverse transcribed. Average reads for naive, central memory and regulatory T cell samples were roughly 3.4 million. Libraries were prepared by immunoSEQ multiplex PCR; TCRdb keeps only in-frame clonotypes and omits some of them. In the table there are about 740,000 clones, 13% of which are singletons. Broader study findings: Shortening of TCRB CDR3s, moderate but significant, appeared in all four CD4+ subsets of Type 1 diabetes patients. The cDNA sequencing approach could over-represent high-TCR-expressing cells.

Germline CDR1 is MGHRA and CDR2 is YSYEKL. The ends were cut back, 0 bases at V and 0 bases at J, with 12 bases in the middle. The CDR3 spans 16 residues. This TCR derives from a young man with type 1 diabetes. Sequencing was performed on naive CD4+ T cells from blood. The V and J genes are TRBV4-1 and TRBJ2-7; TRBD1 is a possible D gene (5 bases). The CDR3 nucleotides are TGCGCCAGCAGCCAAGATCAGGCAGGGAACTCCTACGAGCAGTACTTC. Translating gives CASSQDQAGNSYEQYF.